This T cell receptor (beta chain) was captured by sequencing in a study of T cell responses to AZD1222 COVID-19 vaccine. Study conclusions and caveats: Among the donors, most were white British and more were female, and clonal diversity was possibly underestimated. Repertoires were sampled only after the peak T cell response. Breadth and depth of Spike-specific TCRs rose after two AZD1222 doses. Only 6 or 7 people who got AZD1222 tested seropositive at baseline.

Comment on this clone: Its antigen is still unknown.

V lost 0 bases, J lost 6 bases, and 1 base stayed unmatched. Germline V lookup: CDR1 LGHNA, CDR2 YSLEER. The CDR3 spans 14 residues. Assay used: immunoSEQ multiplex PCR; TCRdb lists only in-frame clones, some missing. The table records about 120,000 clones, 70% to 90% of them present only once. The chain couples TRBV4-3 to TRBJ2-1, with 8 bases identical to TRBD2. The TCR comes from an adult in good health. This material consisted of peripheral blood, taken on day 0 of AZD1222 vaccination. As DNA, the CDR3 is TGCGCCAGCAGCCAAGAACTAGCGGTCAATGAGCAGTTCTTC. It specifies CASSQELAVNEQFF.